The T cell receptor beta chain described here comes from a study of blood T cell repertoires in COVID-19. Overall study: The United States, Italy and Spain were the sources of the acute and convalescent COVID-19 samples.

In this sample, this clone turned up once. Measured with immunoSEQ multiplex PCR; TCRdb has only the in-frame clones, and not every one. The sample holds about 300,000 clones, 88% seen once. The CDR3 consists of 14 residues. Looked up from germline, CDR1 is SGHNT and CDR2 is YYREEE (reference sequence). V lost 0 bases to trimming and J lost 8 bases; unmatched junction nucleotides: 4. Sequenced sample: peripheral blood. The chain combines TRBV5-4 with TRBJ2-1, with 8 nucleotides matching TRBD1. The sequence was collected from a woman aged 30 to 39 with COVID-19, enrolled during active disease. CDR3 nucleotides: TGTGCCAGCAGCTTGGATCAGGGGGCGGATGAGCAGTTCTTC. Translation gives CASSLDQGADEQFF.